The rows below give T cell receptor beta chains drawn from one sample of a study of T-cell memory formation after mild COVID-19. TCRdb recomputed calls from the 5' RACE reads with MiXCR, one row per CDR3 protein. The sample yields about 470,000 distinct CDR3 sequences, 25% seen once. Sequenced sample: PBMCs or a T cell subset sorted from them (not recorded which). Source of these receptors: an adult woman who had mild COVID-19 (a few samples of this study predate the infection). Cell type and time point are not known. The CDR3 runs from the conserved cysteine through the conserved F or W. D genes are given only for firm matches. Clone size, where shown, is once, few, many, or a class for clones that have expanded.

NA	TRBJ2-7	TRBD1	TRBV19	TGTGCCAGTAGTATAGGGCCGGGACAGTCGTACGAGCAGTACTTC	CASSIGPGQSYEQYF
once	TRBJ2-7	NA	TRBV18	TGTGCCAGCTCACCTGAGGCAGGCGGGTACGAGCAGTACTTC	CASSPEAGGYEQYF
few	TRBJ2-5	NA	TRBV5-1	TGCGCCAGCAGCCAAAAGCAGGGGCAAGAGACCCAGTACTTC	CASSQKQGQETQYF
NA	TRBJ1-1	NA	TRBV20-1	TGCAGTGCTAGAGATGCCGGGTCGGGAAGAGACACTGAAGCTTTCTTT	CSARDAGSGRDTEAFF
few	TRBJ1-6	TRBD1	TRBV5-1	TGCGCCAGCAGCAGAGACACAGGGGTTTCACCCCTCCACTTT	CASSRDTGVSPLHF
NA	TRBJ2-7	TRBD2	TRBV7-9	TGTGCCAGCAGCTACCGGGACTACTCGAGCGAGCAGTACTTC	CASSYRDYSSEQYF
NA	TRBJ2-1	NA	TRBV7-6	TGTGCCAGCAGCTTGGTGGGGGGACCAGGCAATGAGCAGTTCTTC	CASSLVGGPGNEQFF
few	TRBJ2-1	TRBD1	TRBV5-1	TGCGCCAGCAGCTTGGCCCGGACAGGGGGTAGACACGCGGATGAGCAGTTCTTC	CASSLARTGGRHADEQFF
few	TRBJ1-6	NA	TRBV12-3/TRBV12-4	TGTGCCAGCACCGCGGAGGGGCGGGTACCCCTCCACTTT	CASTAEGRVPLHF
many	TRBJ1-5	NA	TRBV12-3/TRBV12-4	TGTGCCAGCAGTTTTGGGGGAAGGGGACAGCCCCAGCATTTT	CASSFGGRGQPQHF
NA	TRBJ2-5	TRBD2	TRBV7-6	TGTGCCAGCACGGGGCTAGCGGGGGGCGGCCAAGAGACCAAGTACTTC	CASTGLAGGGQETKYF
NA	TRBJ2-3	TRBD1	TRBV4-2	TGTGCCAGCAGCCAAGAATTAATGAGAGGGGGCGGCACAGATACGCAGTATTTT	CASSQELMRGGGTDTQYF
NA	TRBJ2-2	NA	TRBV4-2	TGTGCCAGCAGCCAAGACCAAGGGGATAGCGGGGAGCTGTTTTTT	CASSQDQGDSGELFF
few	TRBJ2-3	NA	TRBV6-6	TGTGCCAGCAGTTACTCGCCGCTAATGCCCGCAGATACGCAGTATTTT	CASSYSPLMPADTQYF
few	TRBJ2-3	TRBD2	TRBV20-1	TGCAGTGCTAGGGGAGCGGGGGGGATGGATACGCAGTATTTT	CSARGAGGMDTQYF
NA	TRBJ1-1	NA	TRBV7-9	TGTGCCAGCAGCTTAGGTGGGGTTAATGCTTACACTGAAGCTTTCTTT	CASSLGGVNAYTEAFF
NA	TRBJ2-4	NA	TRBV2	TGTGCCAGCTGCAGGGTACTCGAGAGGGATAACATTCAGTACTTC	CASCRVLERDNIQYF
NA	TRBJ2-7	NA	TRBV19	TGTGACAGTAGTATGCACAGGGTTGACGAGCAGTACTTC	CDSSMHRVDEQYF
NA	TRBJ2-1	TRBD2	TRBV12-3/TRBV12-4	TGTGCCAGCAGTCCCCCAGCGGGACGACCAGTAAATGAGCAGTTCTTC	CASSPPAGRPVNEQFF
many	TRBJ1-5	TRBD1	TRBV5-1	TGCGCCAGCAGCTTGGGACAGGGAAGTCAGCCCCAGCATTTT	CASSLGQGSQPQHF
few	TRBJ2-5	TRBD2	TRBV24-1	TGTGCCACCAGCGGGACGGGGGGAAGGCAAGAGACCCAGTACTTC	CATSGTGGRQETQYF
NA	TRBJ2-7	TRBD2	TRBV20-1	TGCAGTGCTACTAGCGGGGGGGCCTACGAGCAGTACTTC	CSATSGGAYEQYF
few	TRBJ2-3	TRBD1	TRBV5-1	TGCGCCAGCAGCCCGGCGGGGGACAGGGTTAAAGATACGCAGTATTTT	CASSPAGDRVKDTQYF
NA	TRBJ2-3	NA	TRBV14	TGTGCCAGCAGCCAAGATCTTCTCTCAGGGATCACAGATACGCAGTATTTT	CASSQDLLSGITDTQYF
few	TRBJ2-7	NA	TRBV2	TGTGCCAGCAGTGGAAACTCGCCGAGTCTGGGCGAGCAGTACTTC	CASSGNSPSLGEQYF
NA	TRBJ2-3	TRBD2	TRBV9	TGTGCCAGCAGTACTAGCGGGACTGGCGCAGATACGCAGTATTTT	CASSTSGTGADTQYF
few	TRBJ2-7	TRBD1	TRBV5-1	TGCGCCAGCAGCTCCGACAGGGCAAACGAGCAGTACTTC	CASSSDRANEQYF
few	TRBJ2-7	TRBD1	TRBV7-9	TGTGCCAGCAGCCCCAGGCTGGGACAGGGGTCCTACGAGCAGTACTTC	CASSPRLGQGSYEQYF
NA	TRBJ2-1	TRBD2	TRBV7-2	TGTGCCAGCAGCCCCCCTCGGGGGGGGTCGGATGAGCAGTTCTTC	CASSPPRGGSDEQFF